One and the same sample provided the 9 T cell receptor beta chains below, sequenced in a study of tumor and adjacent non-tumor tissue in lung cancer. This sample's RNA came from whole unsorted tissue. The library came from three nested PCR rounds adapted from ARM-PCR protocols. TCRdb re-derived calls from the multiplex PCR reads in MiXCR, one entry per CDR3 protein. The table lists approximately 90,000 distinct CDR3 sequences, less than 80% of them singletons. The sequenced sample consisted of lung tumor tissue. These TCRs come from a man aged 60 to 75 with non-small cell lung cancer.

Turning to this clonotype: With a much larger clone just one base away, this may be a read error. The chain is built from TRBV30 and TRBJ1-2; 7 bases map to TRBD1. The CDR3 sequence is 11 residues long. From germline, CDR1 is GTSNPN and CDR2 SVGIG (reference sequence). CDR3 residues: CAGQANYSYTF. The CDR3 bases are TGTGCCGGACAGGCTAACTATAGCTACACCTTC. Variable domain in full (rest from reference TRBV30 and TRBJ1-2): SQTIHQWPATLVQPVGSPLSLECTVEGTSNPNLYWYRQAAGRGLQLLFYSVGIGQISSEVPQNLSASRPQDRQFILSSKKLLLSDSGFYLCAGQANYSYTFGSGTRLTVV.

About this clonotype: At one end the junction does not follow the germline gene, possibly because of a read error. The CDR3, as DNA: TGTGCCGGCAGCTTAAACGGCCGCCACAGGGGACGAACAGAGACCCAGTACTTC. This translates into CAGSLNGRHRGRTETQYF. The genes are TRBV11-3 and TRBJ2-5, with 7 bases identical to TRBD1. CDR3 length: 18 residues. Per germline, CDR1 SGHNT and CDR2 YENEEA.

A note on this clonotype: Sequence at one end of the junction differs from germline and may be a read error. The chain carries TRBV11-1 and TRBJ2-6; tentative D call: TRBD1 (5 bases). Looked up from germline, CDR1 is SGHAT and CDR2 is FQDESV (reference sequence). CDR3 length: 17 residues. The CDR3 DNA sequence: TGTACCAGCAGCTTTCGCCCTGGTATCTCTGGGGCCAATGTCGTGACTTTC. Its protein is CTSSFRPGISGANVVTF.

By share, this clonotype counts as medium-sized (0.01 to 0.1%). The V gene is TRBV4-2, the J gene TRBJ2-7; TRBD2 aligns across 10 bases. Germline assignment: CDR1 LGHNA and CDR2 YNFKEQ. The CDR3 length is 17 residues. Trimming at V came to 1 base and at J to 4 bases, leaving 10 bases not matched to a gene. The CDR3 loop reads CASSQVGAGGLEYEQYF. The DNA for the CDR3 is TGTGCCAGCAGCCAAGTTGGAGCGGGAGGGCTGGAGTACGAGCAGTACTTC.

On this clonotype itself: One junction end does not reproduce the germline sequence, and a read error may be involved. This chain joins TRBV6-6 and TRBJ2-7; 10 bases are a match to TRBD2. The CDR3 is 16 residues long. CDR1 is MNHNY and CDR2 is SVGAGI in the germline V gene (reference sequence). Here the CDR3 DNA reads TGTGCCAGCAGCTCTATACAGCGGGGGGGCATATACGAGCAGTGCTTC. Its translation: CASSSIQRGGIYEQCF.

This clonotype showed up just once. A single base separates this from a much larger clone, so it may be a read error. The V call is TRBV28, the J call TRBJ2-2; 7 nucleotides align to TRBD2. The germline CDR1 and CDR2 sequences are MDHEN and SYDVKM. The CDR3 totals 11 residues. As DNA, the CDR3 is TGTGCCAGCAGTTTGAGCGGGGATCTGTTTTTT. It is translated as CASSLSGDLFF.

Concerning this clonotype: Since a much larger clone is just one base distant, this may be a read error. The chain links TRBV11-2 to TRBJ1-6; D call uncertain. The V end lost 1 base, the J end lost 8 bases, and 12 bases lay between the germline ends. Germline assignment: CDR1 SGHAT and CDR2 FQNNGV. The CDR3 is made up of 15 amino acids. The CDR3 loop is CASSLVSRSDSPLHF. The CDR3, as DNA: TGTGCCAGCAGCTTAGTGTCCAGGTCGGATTCACCCCTCCACTTT.

Concerning this clonotype itself: A much bigger clone sits one base away, suggesting this may be a read error. The chain joins TRBV20-1 to TRBJ2-7, with TRBD1 identical over 11 bases. Looked up from germline, CDR1 is DFQATT and CDR2 is SNEGSKA (reference sequence). The CDR3 covers 14 residues. J gave up 7 bases and V 8 bases, and 13 bases lay outside the gene matches. The CDR3: CSSLDRDRGFEQYF. CDR3 coding DNA: TGCAGTTCTCTGGACCGGGACAGGGGGTTTGAGCAGTACTTC.

As for this clonotype: The conserved phenylalanine or tryptophan is not found at the CDR3 terminus, so this likely reflects a read error. The V and J genes are TRBV29-1 and TRBJ2-1; D unclear. Germline CDR1 and CDR2: SQVTM and ANQGSEA. There are 13 residues in the CDR3. The germline V and J ends were trimmed by 4 bases and 10 bases, with 17 bases remaining between them. The CDR3: CSVGQDLLGEQFL. CDR3 sequence (DNA): TGCAGCGTTGGACAAGACCTCCTCGGCGAGCAGTTCTTG.